This entry lists 24 T cell receptor beta chains sequenced from one sample in a study of spatial heterogeneity in lung cancer. One entry per CDR3 protein, called by TCRdb with MiXCR from the 5' RACE reads. The sample includes 95,000 to 120,000 distinct CDR3 sequences, about a tenth of them seen just once. This sample's time point: blood at routine non-recurrence follow-up after resection. The material was PBMCs, obtained at follow-up. The receptors derive from a female donor with early-stage non-small cell lung cancer.

The sample holds a few counts of this clonotype. The chain combines TRBV12-3 or TRBV12-4 with TRBJ1-1; D remains unclear. The CDR3 is 15 amino acids. Trimming left V 1 base short and J 3 bases short, with 12 bases between. The CDR3 reads CASSLVGRQDTEAFF. The CDR3 coding sequence is TGTGCCAGCAGTTTAGTAGGCCGTCAGGACACTGAAGCTTTCTTT.

This CDR3 reads CASSTGDSTDGYTF. DNA for the CDR3: TGCGCCAGCAGCACCGGGGACAGTACGGATGGCTACACCTTC. The J gene is TRBJ1-2, the V gene TRBV5-1; 7 bases are shared with TRBD1. CDR1 is SGHRS and CDR2 is YFSETQ in the germline V gene. The trim removed 4 bases at V and 6 bases at J, leaving 9 bases unmatched. The CDR3 length is 14 residues. Combining the CDR3 with reference TRBV5-1 and TRBJ1-2 gives the whole variable domain KAGVTQTPRYLIKTRGQQVTLSCSPISGHRSVSWYQQTPGQGLQFLFEYFSETQRNKGNFPGRFSGRQFSNSRSEMNVSTLELGDSALYLCASSTGDSTDGYTFGSGTRLTVV.

This clonotype occurred a few times. The chain couples TRBV6-5 to TRBJ2-2; 7 nucleotides agree with TRBD1. CDR1 is MNHEY and CDR2 is SVGAGI in the germline V gene. This CDR3 spans 15 amino acids. Unmatched junction bases numbered 3, after V lost 5 bases and J lost 0 bases. The CDR3 DNA reads as TGTGCCAGCAGTCAAGGACAGGCGAACACCGGGGAGCTGTTTTTT. It translates to CASSQGQANTGELFF.

The chain uses TRBV7-9 and TRBJ1-1; D is undetermined. This CDR3 has 14 residues. Trimming stripped 5 bases from V and 5 bases from J, with 15 bases between. Germline values: CDR1 SEHNR, CDR2 FQNEAQ (reference sequence). Written as DNA, the CDR3 is TGTGCCAGCAGCAAACTACAGAGCAATACTGAAGCTTTCTTT. This translates into CASSKLQSNTEAFF.

This clonotype was counted ten times or more. V is TRBV11-2 and J is TRBJ1-2; D is uncertain. V lost 5 bases and J lost 2, with 12 bases in between. The germline V gene encodes CDR1 SGHAT and CDR2 FQNNGV. The CDR3 runs 14 residues. The CDR3 sequence: CASSQTRRNYGYTF. The CDR3 DNA sequence: TGTGCCAGCAGCCAGACACGTCGGAACTATGGCTACACCTTC.

The gene calls are TRBV28 and TRBJ2-6; a weak D match, TRBD1 (7 bases). This CDR3 spans 17 amino acids. The V end lost 7 bases, the J end lost 2 bases, and 18 bases lay between the germline ends. The germline CDR1 and CDR2 sequences are MDHEN and SYDVKM. The DNA for the CDR3 is TGTGCCAGCACCCAGGGGGGACCAAAAACTGGGGCCAACGTCCTGACTTTC. As protein: CASTQGGPKTGANVLTF.

This sequence joins TRBV28 and TRBJ2-5; D remains unclear. The CDR3 covers 14 residues. Looked up from germline, CDR1 is MDHEN and CDR2 is SYDVKM. Trimming removed 3 bases from V and 9 bases from J, with 17 bases in between. For the CDR3, the DNA is TGTGCCAGCAGTTTTTACCAAGTTCCAGGCGCCCAGTACTTC. Translating it yields CASSFYQVPGAQYF. Filled out from reference TRBV28 and TRBJ2-5, the complete variable domain reads DVKVTQSSRYLVKRTGEKVFLECVQDMDHENMFWYRQDPGLGLRLIYFSYDVKMKEKGDIPEGYSVSREKKERFSLILESASTNQTSMYLCASSFYQVPGAQYFGPGTRLLVL.

The table lists this clonotype with a few counts. V is TRBV7-2 and J is TRBJ2-1; 9 bases align to TRBD2. Trimming took 1 base from V and 7 from J; bases not matched to a gene: 5. The germline gives CDR1 SGHTA, CDR2 FQGNSA. The CDR3 extends over 15 amino acids. The DNA of the CDR3 is TGTGCCAGCAGCTTAGTAGCGGGAGTAGTAAATGAGCAGTTCTTC. Protein sequence: CASSLVAGVVNEQFF.

In its sample, this clonotype was seen a few times. The chain uses TRBV5-1 and TRBJ2-2; no clear D. Germline V gene data show CDR1 as SGHRS and CDR2 as YFSETQ. The V and J ends lost 3 bases and 4 bases respectively, with 13 bases between them. The CDR3 contains 15 residues. CDR3 loop: CASSSNVESTGELFF. CDR3 coding DNA: TGCGCCAGCAGCTCGAACGTAGAGAGCACCGGGGAGCTGTTTTTT. Full variable domain (missing parts from reference TRBV5-1 and TRBJ2-2): KAGVTQTPRYLIKTRGQQVTLSCSPISGHRSVSWYQQTPGQGLQFLFEYFSETQRNKGNFPGRFSGRQFSNSRSEMNVSTLELGDSALYLCASSSNVESTGELFFGEGSRLTVL.

The chain uses TRBV6-6 and TRBJ1-6; D call uncertain. V was trimmed by 7 bases and J by 6 bases, leaving 13 bases between them. This CDR3 comprises 14 residues. Germline-derived CDR1 and CDR2 are MNHNY and SVGAGI (reference sequence). The CDR3 nucleotides are TGTGCCAGCATGGACCCGTCGCGTAATTCACCCCTCCACTTT. Residues: CASMDPSRNSPLHF.

CDR3 sequence reads: CASSYSLSGANVLTF. The CDR3 nucleotides read TGCGCCAGCAGCTACAGCCTCTCTGGGGCCAACGTCCTGACTTTC. The rearrangement uses TRBV5-1 and TRBJ2-6; D is ambiguous. Germline CDR1 SGHRS, CDR2 YFSETQ. The CDR3 has 15 residues. V was clipped by 3 bases and J by 0 bases, with 7 bases between them.

The chain employs TRBV6-2 or TRBV6-3 and TRBJ1-5, with D uncertain. There are 16 residues in the CDR3. CDR1 is MNHEY and CDR2 is SVGEGT in the germline V gene. V lost 2 bases and J 3 bases, leaving 14 bases between the germline ends. CDR3 in amino acids: CASSYGPAPNNQPQHF. The CDR3 DNA sequence: TGTGCCAGCAGTTACGGTCCAGCCCCTAACAATCAGCCCCAGCATTTT.

This clonotype has only a few counts. CDR3 nucleotides: TGTGCCTGGAGGGGACTAGCGGGATCCTACAATGAGCAGTTCTTC. Encoded protein: CAWRGLAGSYNEQFF. The J gene is TRBJ2-1, the V gene TRBV30; 13 nucleotides match TRBD2. The CDR3 runs 15 residues. Per germline, CDR1 GTSNPN and CDR2 SVGIG (reference sequence). Trimming removed 3 bases from V and 1 base from J; junction bases left unmatched: 0. Filled out from reference TRBV30 and TRBJ2-1, the complete variable domain reads SQTIHQWPATLVQPVGSPLSLECTVEGTSNPNLYWYRQAAGRGLQLLFYSVGIGQISSEVPQNLSASRPQDRQFILSSKKLLLSDSGFYLCAWRGLAGSYNEQFFGPGTRLTVL.

This clonotype was observed a few times. V usage is TRBV7-2 and J usage is TRBJ2-3; no firm D call. Trimming stripped 1 base from V and 3 bases from J, with 11 bases between. The CDR3 length is 15 residues. Germline V gene lookup returns CDR1 SGHTA and CDR2 FQGNSA. Here the CDR3 reads CASSLVKPRTDTQYF. The CDR3 region has the DNA TGTGCCAGCAGCTTAGTTAAGCCTAGGACAGATACGCAGTATTTT.

The rearrangement links TRBV9 to TRBJ1-2; the D gene is possibly TRBD1 (6 bases). The V end lost 4 bases, the J end lost 4 bases, and 17 bases lay between the germline ends. In germline, CDR1 is SGDLS, CDR2 YYNGEE. This CDR3 contains 15 residues. The CDR3 sequence is CASSFGQNLFYGYTF. Here the CDR3 DNA reads TGTGCCAGCAGCTTCGGACAGAACCTCTTCTATGGCTACACCTTC.

This chain links TRBV7-9 with TRBJ2-7; 9 nucleotides line up with TRBD1. V lost 3 bases to trimming and J lost 6 bases; unmatched junction nucleotides: 15. The V gene's germline CDR1 is SEHNR and CDR2 FQNEAQ (reference sequence). The CDR3 spans 17 residues. The CDR3 DNA is TGTGCCAGCAGCTTCTCCTCAAGCCTCCCGACAGGGGGCGAGCAGTACGTC. Its translation is CASSFSSSLPTGGEQYV.

This clonotype was detected only a few times. The chain carries TRBV7-9 and TRBJ2-1; TRBD2 matches at 10 bases. The trim removed 5 bases at V and 1 base at J, leaving 5 bases unmatched. The CDR3 has 16 residues. Germline CDR1 reads SEHNR; CDR2 reads FQNEAQ (reference sequence). Written as DNA, the CDR3 is TGTGCCAGCAGCGCCCGTAGCGGGAGGTCCTACAATGAGCAGTTCTTC. This encodes CASSARSGRSYNEQFF.

The rearrangement links TRBV5-1 to TRBJ1-3; a weak D match, TRBD1 (6 bases). Trimming cost V 1 base and J 0 bases, with 11 bases left between them. CDR3 length: 16 amino acids. From germline, CDR1 is SGHRS and CDR2 YFSETQ. This CDR3 is CASSLTGTFSGNTIYF. The CDR3 nucleotides read TGCGCCAGCAGCTTGACAGGGACGTTCTCTGGAAACACCATATATTTT.

This clonotype was seen more than once but under ten times. V usage is TRBV3-1 and J usage is TRBJ2-1; 11 positions match TRBD2. The CDR3 is made up of 14 amino acids. The V gene end was trimmed by 4 bases and the J gene end by 8 bases; junction bases not matched to a gene: 4. Germline assignment: CDR1 LGHDT and CDR2 YNNKEL (reference sequence). CDR3 loop: CASSRSLAGDEQFF. In DNA form, the CDR3 reads TGTGCCAGCAGCCGTTCACTAGCGGGAGATGAGCAGTTCTTC.

This sequence joins TRBV7-2 and TRBJ1-5, with 8 bases identical to TRBD1. The CDR3 has 16 amino acids. Trimming at V came to 1 base and at J to 7 bases, leaving 9 bases not matched to a gene. Germline V gene lookup returns CDR1 SGHTA and CDR2 FQGNSA. Here the CDR3 reads CASSLDELTGAQPQHF. CDR3 nucleotide sequence: TGTGCCAGCAGCTTAGATGAGCTGACAGGGGCCCAGCCCCAGCATTTT.

At least ten counts were recorded for this clonotype. The V and J genes are TRBV9 and TRBJ1-1, with 8 bases lining up with TRBD1. CDR3 length equals 17 residues. In germline, CDR1 is SGDLS, CDR2 YYNGEE. The junction had 11 bases not matched to a gene; V was cut back by 0 bases and J by 4 bases. The chain's CDR3 is CASSVATGGNYLTEAFF. CDR3 sequence (DNA): TGTGCCAGCAGCGTAGCTACAGGGGGGAACTATCTCACTGAAGCTTTCTTT.

In this sample, this clonotype turned up a few times. The chain recombines TRBV28 with TRBJ2-3, with D perhaps being TRBD1 or TRBD2 (5 bases each). Germline V CDR1 and CDR2: MDHEN, SYDVKM. V was shortened by 2 bases and J by 1 base, with 7 bases between the two germline ends. The CDR3 spans 14 residues. The CDR3 protein is CASSLMGGTDTQYF. CDR3 sequence (DNA): TGTGCCAGCAGTTTAATGGGGGGCACAGATACGCAGTATTTT.

The J gene is TRBJ1-5, the V gene TRBV10-3; TRBD1 aligns across 8 bases. V lost 6 bases to trimming and J lost 3 bases; unmatched junction nucleotides: 4. Germline V gene sequence: CDR1 ENHRY, CDR2 SYGVKD. The CDR3 is 14 amino acids. CDR3 in DNA: TGTGCCATCAGCGACAGGGGTACCAATCAGCCCCAGCATTTT. This gives the protein CAISDRGTNQPQHF.

In its sample, this clonotype was seen once. The J gene is TRBJ1-1, the V gene TRBV7-9; 9 nucleotides align to TRBD1. With 6 bases clipped from V and 7 bases from J, the junction kept 9 bases outside the gene matches. Germline V gene lookup returns CDR1 SEHNR and CDR2 FQNEAQ (reference sequence). This CDR3 has 14 residues. The CDR3 loop reads CASSFGTGTREAFF. CDR3 in DNA: TGTGCCAGCAGTTTTGGGACAGGGACCCGTGAAGCTTTCTTT.